The 15 T cell receptor beta chains below come from one sample, sequenced in a study of identical twins. TCRdb fed the 5' RACE reads into MiXCR, producing one record per CDR3 protein. The repertoire holds 200,000 to 250,000 distinct CDR3 sequences, with around 8.1% as singletons. The same specimen was also included in a second study, on yellow fever vaccine responses in identical twins.

The sequencing sample was made of memory (CD45RO+) T cells sorted from blood. The receptors shown here come from a woman between 18 and 29 years old in good health.

Remarks on this clonotype: This may come from a read error, since a much larger clone is one base off. This chain links TRBV12-3 or TRBV12-4 with TRBJ2-1; no reliable D call. There are 14 residues in the CDR3. V gave up 3 bases and J gave up 9 bases, with 15 bases separating them. As DNA, the CDR3 is TGTGCCAGCAGTTTGGGTGTGGCAGGCATTGAGCAGTTCTTC. Translating gives CASSLGVAGIEQFF.

This clonotype showed up many times. The J gene is TRBJ1-1, the V gene TRBV24-1; no firm D call. The CDR3 totals 11 residues. Germline-derived CDR1 and CDR2 are KGHDR and SFDVKD. Trimming took off 3 bases at V and 8 bases at J, with 6 bases between the two ends. The CDR3 DNA sequence: TGTGCCACCAGTGATATGGGCGAAGCTTTCTTT. It is translated as CATSDMGEAFF.

The chain employs TRBV20-1 and TRBJ1-3; D gene ambiguous. The CDR3 is 13 amino acids. The V and J ends lost 0 bases and 4 bases respectively, with 7 bases between them. Germline V gene lookup returns CDR1 DFQATT and CDR2 SNEGSKA (reference sequence). The CDR3 spells CSARDRRGNTIYF. As DNA, the CDR3 is TGCAGTGCTAGAGATCGACGGGGAAACACCATATATTTT.

This clonotype was detected only a few times. The rearrangement joins TRBV25-1 to TRBJ2-5; 7 bases align to TRBD1. Trimming removed 3 bases from V and 1 base from J; junction bases left unmatched: 5. The germline CDR1 and CDR2 sequences are MGHDK and SYGVNS. CDR3 size: 15 residues. The CDR3, as DNA: TGTGCCAGCAGTGATACAGGGGCTATCCAAGAGACCCAGTACTTC. Protein sequence: CASSDTGAIQETQYF.

This clonotype was seen a few times. The chain joins TRBV7-2 to TRBJ2-7, with 10 bases fitting TRBD2. CDR3 size: 16 residues. In germline, CDR1 is SGHTA, CDR2 FQGNSA. V was clipped by 3 bases and J by 0 bases; unmatched bases: 5. CDR3 sequence: CASSFTSGKHSYEQYF. CDR3 nucleotide sequence: TGTGCCAGCAGCTTCACTAGCGGGAAACACTCCTACGAGCAGTACTTC.

This clonotype was seen only once. One junction end disagrees with the germline gene, perhaps due to a read error. The chain combines TRBV2 with TRBJ2-6, with unresolved D. This CDR3 spans 12 amino acids. Looked up from germline, CDR1 is SNHLY and CDR2 is FYNNEI. CDR3 sequence (DNA): TGTGCCAGCAGGCCTGGGTCCAACGTCCTGACTTTC. Protein sequence: CASRPGSNVLTF.

The sample holds many counts of this clonotype. In DNA form, the CDR3 reads TGTGCCAGTACCCCATTTCGAGAGGGGAGACAAGAGACCCAGTACTTC. As protein: CASTPFREGRQETQYF. The chain couples TRBV7-2 to TRBJ2-5; D is possibly TRBD1 or TRBD2 (5 bases each). Trimming took off 9 bases at V and 2 bases at J, with 22 bases between the two ends. Germline-derived CDR1 and CDR2 are SGHTA and FQGNSA. CDR3 size: 16 residues.

A few counts support this clonotype. As DNA, the CDR3 is TGTGCCAGCAGCCAAGATCCTACAGGGGGCGCAGAGACCCAGTACTTC. Translation gives CASSQDPTGGAETQYF. The rearrangement links TRBV4-2 to TRBJ2-5, with 9 bases that match TRBD1. The germline V gene encodes CDR1 LGHNA and CDR2 YNFKEQ. The length of the CDR3 is 16 residues. Germline trimming cut 0 bases from V and 4 bases from J; bases unmatched to any gene: 6.

In this sample, this clonotype turned up a few times. J is TRBJ2-1 and V is TRBV28; TRBD2 agrees at 10 bases. The CDR3 covers 17 residues. V lost 8 bases to trimming and J lost 1 base; unmatched junction nucleotides: 11. Germline loops: CDR1 MDHEN, CDR2 SYDVKM. The CDR3 loop is CASYDLAGVGSYNEQFF. CDR3 sequence (DNA): TGTGCCAGCTACGACCTAGCGGGAGTAGGGTCCTACAATGAGCAGTTCTTC.

This clonotype was detected only a few times. The chain carries TRBV19 and TRBJ1-1; 9 nucleotides match TRBD1. CDR3 length: 14 amino acids. Germline V gene data show CDR1 as LNHDA and CDR2 as SQIVND (reference sequence). The J segment lost 0 bases and the V segment lost 4 bases, leaving 0 bases of the junction unmatched. In nucleotides, the CDR3 is TGTGCCAGTAGTAGGGACAGGGTGAACACTGAAGCTTTCTTT. Encoded protein: CASSRDRVNTEAFF.

The CDR3 coding sequence is TGTGCCATCAGTGCTGGGACAGGGAGGGGCCCAGATACGCAGTATTTT. This encodes CAISAGTGRGPDTQYF. The gene calls are TRBV10-3 and TRBJ2-3, with TRBD1 identical over 9 bases. After removal of 4 bases from V and 4 bases from J, the junction contained 9 bases not matched to a gene. The CDR3 sequence is 16 residues long. Germline CDR1 is ENHRY and CDR2 is SYGVKD.

This clonotype was recorded at least ten times. The chain carries TRBV3-1 and TRBJ2-1; D gene unclear. V lost 1 base and J 6 bases, leaving 4 bases between the germline ends. Looked up from germline, CDR1 is LGHDT and CDR2 is YNNKEL (reference sequence). CDR3 size: 12 residues. CDR3 bases: TGTGCCAGCAGCCAAGTTCTCAATGAGCAGTTCTTC. It yields the protein CASSQVLNEQFF.

The V and J genes are TRBV7-9 and TRBJ1-1; the match to TRBD1 covers 8 bases. Germline loops: CDR1 SEHNR, CDR2 FQNEAQ (reference sequence). V lost 5 bases to trimming and J lost 0 bases; unmatched junction nucleotides: 20. The CDR3 loop spans 20 amino acids. The CDR3 nucleotides are TGTGCCAGCAGCGGGCCGGGGGCAGGGGGCCCCGGAGGTATGAACACTGAAGCTTTCTTT. Protein: CASSGPGAGGPGGMNTEAFF.

There are a few counts of this clonotype. The rearrangement joins TRBV28 to TRBJ2-7; 14 nucleotides line up with TRBD2. J lost 9 bases, V lost 6 bases, and 4 bases had no gene match. CDR1 and CDR2 from the germline V gene are MDHEN and SYDVKM. The CDR3 contains 13 residues. CDR3 in amino acids: CASRTSGRAVQYF. CDR3 coding DNA: TGTGCCAGCAGGACTAGCGGGAGGGCCGTGCAGTACTTC.

This clonotype has a count of ten or more. J is TRBJ2-3 and V is TRBV4-3; 10 bases line up with TRBD2. There are 20 residues in the CDR3. Losses at the gene ends were 4 bases for V and 4 bases for J; bases not matched to a gene: 20. CDR1 and CDR2 (germline): LGHNA, YSLEER. The CDR3 DNA reads TGCGCCAGCAGCCTGCGTGTACTAGCGGGAATGGGGCGGGGTTCAGATACGCAGTATTTT. Protein: CASSLRVLAGMGRGSDTQYF.